These 23 T cell receptor beta chains share one sample of origin, sequenced in a study of patients and donors after allogeneic stem cell transplantation. TCRdb re-derived calls from the RT-PCR reads in MiXCR, one entry per CDR3 protein. The profile shows about a million distinct CDR3 sequences, roughly 18% of them singletons. Sequenced sample: blood, either unsorted or a sorted T cell fraction (not recorded which). The receptors stem from a human donor who was either an allogeneic HSCT recipient or a stem cell or donor lymphocyte infusion donor (not recorded which). It is not recorded whose cells these are; they may come from a transplant donor.

This clonotype was counted a single time. The chain employs TRBV11-2 and TRBJ2-3, with TRBD1 matching 8 bases. The V and J ends lost 1 base and 1 base, in that order; junction bases with no gene match: 7. CDR1 is SGHAT, CDR2 FQNNGV, per germline. The CDR3 totals 17 residues. The CDR3: CASSLAPGGQGTDTQYF. The CDR3 coding sequence is TGTGCCAGCAGCTTAGCTCCTGGGGGACAGGGCACAGATACGCAGTATTTT.

The J gene is TRBJ1-3, the V gene TRBV20-1, with TRBD1 as a possible D gene (5 bases). This CDR3 region has 15 residues. Trimming shortened V by 0 bases and J by 3 bases, and 12 bases separated the two germline ends. From germline, CDR1 is DFQATT and CDR2 SNEGSKA (reference sequence). CDR3 in DNA: TGCAGTGCTAGAGATGGTAGGGGCGGTGGAAACACCATATATTTT. It encodes CSARDGRGGGNTIYF.

V is TRBV11-2 and J is TRBJ2-7, with 9 bases lining up with TRBD1. V trimming: 3 bases; J trimming: 5 bases; junction bases outside the gene matches: 11. The germline V gene has CDR1 SGHAT and CDR2 FQNNGV. The CDR3 has 16 amino acids. The CDR3 here is CASSLRPGQGDHEQYF. The CDR3 bases are TGTGCCAGCAGCTTGCGACCGGGACAGGGCGATCACGAGCAGTACTTC.

The J gene is TRBJ1-1, the V gene TRBV4-3; a weak D match, TRBD1 (5 bases). In germline, CDR1 is LGHNA, CDR2 YSLEER. The CDR3 has 18 amino acids. V was shortened by 6 bases and J by 5 bases, with 28 bases between the two germline ends. For the CDR3, the DNA is TGCGCCAGCAGTCAGATACGGTGGAGATACTTACACAGGACTGAAGCTTTCTTT. It specifies CASSQIRWRYLHRTEAFF.

This clonotype has just a few counts. The rearrangement links TRBV10-3 to TRBJ2-3, with 9 bases identical to TRBD2. Germline CDR1 ENHRY, CDR2 SYGVKD. V lost 4 bases and J lost 4; bases outside the gene matches: 9. The length of the CDR3 is 16 residues. Written as DNA, the CDR3 is TGTGCCATCAGTGCTGAGCGGGGGGTCGGGTCAGATACGCAGTATTTT. This translates into CAISAERGVGSDTQYF.

This chain connects TRBV20-1 to TRBJ1-3, with 7 bases fitting TRBD1. Germline loops: CDR1 DFQATT, CDR2 SNEGSKA (reference sequence). The CDR3 extends over 14 amino acids. V was clipped by 1 base and J by 2 bases; unmatched bases: 2. CDR3 sequence (DNA): TGCAGTGCTAGAGCGGGACAGACTGGAAACACCATATATTTT. This translates into CSARAGQTGNTIYF.

The chain couples TRBV29-1 to TRBJ2-7; D unclear. CDR1 and CDR2 from the germline V gene are SQVTM and ANQGSEA. The CDR3 loop spans 12 amino acids. Trimming took 1 base from V and 5 from J, leaving 9 bases between them. For the CDR3, the DNA is TGCAGCGTTGAAGGGCTAGACCACGAGCAGTACTTC. Translation: CSVEGLDHEQYF.

This clonotype was counted ten times or more. The chain carries TRBV20-1 and TRBJ2-1; TRBD2 matches 10 bases. The germline V gene encodes CDR1 DFQATT and CDR2 SNEGSKA (reference sequence). The length of the CDR3 is 17 residues. The junction had 13 bases not matched to a gene; V was cut back by 1 base and J by 7 bases. The CDR3 spells CSARGRFLAGVWNEQFF. CDR3 nucleotides: TGCAGTGCTAGAGGAAGGTTCCTAGCGGGAGTTTGGAATGAGCAGTTCTTC.

Ten or more counts support this clonotype. The rearrangement links TRBV12-3 or TRBV12-4 to TRBJ2-3; the D is unclear. V was trimmed by 1 base and J by 2 bases, leaving 7 bases between them. CDR3 length: 14 amino acids. CDR3 sequence: CASSLGGITDTQYF. In nucleotides, the CDR3 is TGTGCCAGCAGTTTAGGGGGTATCACAGATACGCAGTATTTT.

This clonotype was counted only a few times. This chain joins TRBV18 and TRBJ2-5; D ambiguous. V gave up 2 bases and J gave up 5 bases, with 9 bases separating them. This CDR3 contains 13 residues. Germline-derived CDR1 and CDR2 are KGHSH and LQKENI. The CDR3 loop is CASSPGFGETQYF. The CDR3 coding sequence is TGTGCCAGCTCACCAGGCTTCGGGGAGACCCAGTACTTC.

The rearrangement uses TRBV5-1 and TRBJ2-1, with 8 bases aligning to TRBD2. Germline CDR1 SGHRS, CDR2 YFSETQ. V shed 4 bases and J 5 bases; nucleotides not matched to a gene: 14. CDR3 length: 17 residues. The CDR3 sequence: CASSIKPGLERHNEQFF. In nucleotides, the CDR3 is TGCGCCAGCAGCATTAAGCCGGGACTAGAGCGGCACAATGAGCAGTTCTTC.

This clonotype was observed many times. DNA of the CDR3: TGTGCCAGCAGCCAGGGCGGGTCCCAGTACTTC. It encodes CASSQGGSQYF. The rearrangement links TRBV12-3 or TRBV12-4 to TRBJ2-5; D may correspond to TRBD1 or TRBD2 (5 bases each). This CDR3 contains 11 residues. The V end was cut by 6 bases, the J end by 9 bases, with 11 bases between.

This clonotype was recorded many times. This chain connects TRBV12-3 or TRBV12-4 to TRBJ2-1; maybe TRBD1 (6 bases). V lost 5 bases and J 4 bases, leaving 15 bases between the germline ends. This CDR3 has 15 residues. The CDR3 spells CASSTRGGGYNEQFF. CDR3 nucleotide sequence: TGTGCCAGCAGTACCAGGGGTGGGGGTTACAATGAGCAGTTCTTC.

This sequence joins TRBV3-1 and TRBJ2-5, with D unclear. The V and J ends lost 4 bases and 4 bases respectively, with 10 bases between them. The CDR3 has 13 residues. CDR1 is LGHDT and CDR2 is YNNKEL in the germline V gene (reference sequence). The CDR3 coding sequence is TGTGCCAGCAGCCCAATCGAAGGAGAGACCCAGTACTTC. Protein sequence: CASSPIEGETQYF.

V is TRBV6-5 and J is TRBJ2-5, with 7 bases identical to TRBD1. J was trimmed by 3 bases and V by 2 bases; bases with no gene match: 3. Germline V gives CDR1 MNHEY, CDR2 SVGAGI. The CDR3 is made up of 14 amino acids. The CDR3 DNA follows: TGTGCCAGCAGTTACCGGGACAGCAAAGAGACCCAGTACTTC. This encodes CASSYRDSKETQYF.

This clonotype was seen more than once but under ten times. The rearrangement uses TRBV7-9 and TRBJ2-2; no reliable D call. V lost 5 bases and J lost 5, with 18 bases in between. This CDR3 has 16 residues. CDR1 SEHNR and CDR2 FQNEAQ come from the germline V gene (reference sequence). CDR3 amino acids: CASSPGRVGQTGELFF. The CDR3 coding sequence is TGTGCCAGCAGCCCCGGTCGGGTTGGGCAGACCGGGGAGCTGTTTTTT.

J is TRBJ2-1 and V is TRBV12-3 or TRBV12-4; TRBD2 aligns across 9 bases. This CDR3 has 18 amino acids. V was pared by 4 bases and J by 4 bases, with 14 bases of the junction left unmatched. The chain's CDR3 is CASSYPSAGGAPYNEQFF. Written as DNA, the CDR3 is TGTGCCAGCAGTTACCCATCAGCGGGGGGCGCTCCGTACAATGAGCAGTTCTTC.

The chain uses TRBV7-9 and TRBJ2-7; no clear D gene. CDR1 is SEHNR, CDR2 FQNEAQ, per germline (reference sequence). The CDR3 is 15 amino acids. Between the trimmed V and J ends, which lost 1 base and 3 bases, there was a span of 13 bases. CDR3 protein: CASSLGSGFGYEQYF. The CDR3 region has the DNA TGTGCCAGCAGCTTAGGATCCGGGTTTGGCTACGAGCAGTACTTC.

This clonotype was detected once. The chain carries TRBV19 and TRBJ2-3; D is unresolved. CDR1 and CDR2 from the germline V gene are LNHDA and SQIVND (reference sequence). This CDR3 contains 15 residues. Between the trimmed V and J ends, which lost 4 bases and 0 bases, there was a span of 11 bases. The CDR3 DNA sequence: TGTGCCAGTAGTACTCTAGGGTCCAGCACAGATACGCAGTATTTT. Amino acids: CASSTLGSSTDTQYF.

As for this clonotype: One end of the junction is discordant with germline, which a read error may explain. The V call is TRBV7-7, the J call TRBJ2-3; TRBD2 aligns across 8 bases. The germline gives CDR1 SSHAT, CDR2 FNYEAQ (reference sequence). The CDR3 sequence is 16 residues long. DNA of the CDR3: TGTGCTAGCAGCGCACAGCGGGGGCCTAGCACAGATACGCAGTATTTT. Protein sequence: CASSAQRGPSTDTQYF.

There are many counts of this clonotype. This chain uses TRBV6-4 with TRBJ2-1, with D possibly matching TRBD1 (6 bases). The CDR3 extends over 14 amino acids. Germline V CDR1 and CDR2: MRHNA, SNTAGT. The germline V and J ends were trimmed by 2 bases and 8 bases, with 13 bases remaining between them. The CDR3 sequence is CASSDGQGRDEQFF. CDR3 in DNA: TGTGCCAGCAGTGACGGGCAGGGGCGCGATGAGCAGTTCTTC.

The rearrangement links TRBV12-3 or TRBV12-4 to TRBJ2-3; 11 nucleotides agree with TRBD2. CDR3 length: 15 residues. J lost 4 bases, V lost 5 bases, and 5 bases had no gene match. The CDR3 nucleotides are TGTGCCAGCAGTCTTAGCGGGAGGGCCTCAGATACGCAGTATTTT. Translated: CASSLSGRASDTQYF.

This clonotype has only a few counts. This sequence joins TRBV7-8 and TRBJ2-2; D is undetermined. Trimming left V 1 base short and J 13 bases short, with 10 bases between. This CDR3 is built from 12 residues. CDR1 is SGHVS, CDR2 FQNEAQ, per germline. As DNA, the CDR3 is TGTGCCAGCAGCTTAGACCAGGTTGCGCTGTTTTTT. Translating it yields CASSLDQVALFF.